The 21 T cell receptor beta chains given below trace back to one sample, sequenced in a study of identifying expanded T cells in peripheral blood. Assay used: immunoSEQ multiplex PCR; TCRdb lists only in-frame clones, some missing. The sample has around 76,000 clones, roughly 88% seen once. The sequencing input was blood. The receptors here all came from a person between 18 and 75 years old in good health.

This clone was seen only once. V gene TRBV4-1 combines with J gene TRBJ1-1, with D possibly TRBD1 on 5 matching bases. V was trimmed by 3 bases and J by 5 bases, leaving 13 bases between them. CDR1 MGHRA and CDR2 YSYEKL come from the germline V gene. The CDR3 length is 14 residues. The CDR3 DNA is TGCGCCAGCAGCCACACAGGTGAGGGTACTGAAGCTTTCTTT. Amino acid sequence: CASSHTGEGTEAFF.

The chain has TRBV7-2 and TRBJ2-1; weak D call: TRBD2 (5 bases). Germline CDR1 and CDR2: SGHTA and FQGNSA. The CDR3 spans 16 residues. Between the trimmed V and J ends, which lost 3 bases and 6 bases, there was a span of 18 bases. CDR3 in DNA: TGTGCCAGCAGCTTTTTATCTGGAGCGGTAGGCAATGAGCAGTTCTTC. This sequence encodes CASSFLSGAVGNEQFF.

This clone was observed once. In DNA, the CDR3 is TGTGCCAGCAGTTCAGTTAGCCGAGGGTATCAGCCCCAGCATTTT. Its protein product is CASSSVSRGYQPQHF. J is TRBJ1-5 and V is TRBV28, with no clear D. The germline CDR1 and CDR2 sequences are MDHEN and SYDVKM. The CDR3 length is 15 residues. V was trimmed by 4 bases and J by 5 bases, leaving 15 bases between them. The variable domain in full, completed from reference TRBV28 and TRBJ1-5, reads DVKVTQSSRYLVKRTGEKVFLECVQDMDHENMFWYRQDPGLGLRLIYFSYDVKMKEKGDIPEGYSVSREKKERFSLILESASTNQTSMYLCASSSVSRGYQPQHFGDGTRLSIL.

The genes are TRBV11-3 and TRBJ1-1; D unresolved. This CDR3 is 13 amino acids long. The germline CDR1 and CDR2 sequences are SGHNT and YENEEA. V lost 5 bases and J lost 2, with 9 bases in between. In DNA, the CDR3 is TGTGCCAGCAGCCTCACTTCAAACACTGAAGCTTTCTTT. As protein: CASSLTSNTEAFF.

This clone turned up a few times. The chain links TRBV4-1 to TRBJ1-1; D not certain. Per germline, CDR1 MGHRA and CDR2 YSYEKL. The CDR3 length is 15 residues. V was clipped by 3 bases and J by 0 bases, with 11 bases between them. CDR3 residues: CASSQPGTMNTEAFF. The DNA of the CDR3 is TGCGCCAGCAGCCAGCCAGGCACCATGAACACTGAAGCTTTCTTT.

The V and J genes are TRBV5-6 and TRBJ2-2, with D tentatively TRBD2 (6 bases). The CDR3 covers 15 residues. CDR1 is SGHDT, CDR2 YYEEEE, per germline. The V end lost 1 base, the J end lost 1 base, and 8 bases lay between the germline ends. Here the CDR3 reads CASSLLGGNTGELFF. DNA of the CDR3: TGTGCCAGCAGCTTGCTGGGGGGGAACACCGGGGAGCTGTTTTTT.

This clone was observed a handful of times. J is TRBJ2-2 and V is TRBV19; TRBD1 might be the D (6 bases). Trimming took off 1 base at V and 5 bases at J, with 20 bases between the two ends. Germline V gives CDR1 LNHDA, CDR2 SQIVND (reference sequence). CDR3 length equals 18 residues. The CDR3 DNA sequence: TGTGCCAGTAGTATAGGGTGGGCAGGGGAGATGAATACCGGGGAGCTGTTTTTT. Translated, it gives CASSIGWAGEMNTGELFF. Variable domain in full (rest from reference TRBV19 and TRBJ2-2): DGGITQSPKYLFRKEGQNVTLSCEQNLNHDAMYWYRQDPGQGLRLIYYSQIVNDFQKGDIAEGYSVSREKKESFPLTVTSAQKNPTAFYLCASSIGWAGEMNTGELFFGEGSRLTVL.

This clone was seen a few times. V usage is TRBV12-5 and J usage is TRBJ2-1; D is unresolved. The length of the CDR3 is 14 residues. V lost 2 bases to trimming and J lost 8 bases, with 13 bases between them. Per the germline V gene, CDR1 is LGHNT and CDR2 is FRNRAP. The CDR3 is CASGLSVSSDEQFF. CDR3 nucleotides: TGTGCTAGTGGTTTGTCGGTAAGCAGCGATGAGCAGTTCTTC.

The genes are TRBV7-2 and TRBJ2-7; D possibly corresponds to TRBD2 (6 bases). The germline V and J ends were trimmed by 8 bases and 0 bases, with 14 bases remaining between them. Germline CDR1 SGHTA, CDR2 FQGNSA. This CDR3 contains 14 residues. The CDR3 is CASRRDLSSYEQYF. In DNA, the CDR3 is TGTGCCAGCCGTCGGGACTTAAGCTCCTACGAGCAGTACTTC.

The sample holds one count of this clone. This chain joins TRBV27 and TRBJ2-2, with 11 bases that match TRBD2. The CDR3 spans 18 residues. J was trimmed by 4 bases and V by 1 base; bases with no gene match: 8. Germline CDR1 and CDR2: MNHEY and SMNVEV (reference sequence). CDR3 region: CASSLFSGRALGTGELFF. The CDR3 DNA is TGTGCCAGCAGTTTATTTAGCGGGAGGGCCCTCGGCACCGGGGAGCTGTTTTTT.

This clone was counted only a few times. The CDR3 region is CASSKARPQETQYF. In DNA, the CDR3 is TGTGCCAGCAGCAAAGCCAGGCCCCAAGAGACCCAGTACTTC. The chain is built from TRBV21-1 and TRBJ2-5; the table assigns TRBD1, which was not confirmed against the DNA. TRBV21-1 is a pseudogene locus. There are 14 residues in the CDR3.

The chain is built from TRBV28 and TRBJ2-5, with D uncertain. The CDR3 consists of 15 residues. CDR1 and CDR2 (germline): MDHEN, SYDVKM. The V gene lost 5 bases and the J gene lost 1 base, with 14 bases spanning the gap. The CDR3 coding sequence is TGTGCCAGCAGTCCCATTACGGATCCCCAAGAGACCCAGTACTTC. This translates into CASSPITDPQETQYF. The complete variable domain, with remaining parts taken from reference TRBV28 and TRBJ2-5, reads DVKVTQSSRYLVKRTGEKVFLECVQDMDHENMFWYRQDPGLGLRLIYFSYDVKMKEKGDIPEGYSVSREKKERFSLILESASTNQTSMYLCASSPITDPQETQYFGPGTRLLVL.

The chain employs TRBV11-2 and TRBJ2-7; 8 bases align to TRBD2. In germline, CDR1 is SGHAT, CDR2 FQNNGV. Losses at the gene ends were 6 bases for V and 4 bases for J; bases not matched to a gene: 5. The CDR3 loop spans 13 amino acids. DNA for the CDR3: TGTGCCAGCAGACCGGGACTAGGATACGAGCAGTACTTC. This codes for CASRPGLGYEQYF. Full variable domain (missing parts from reference TRBV11-2 and TRBJ2-7): EAGVAQSPRYKIIEKRQSVAFWCNPISGHATLYWYQQILGQGPKLLIQFQNNGVVDDSQLPKDRFSAERLKGVDSTLKIQPAKLEDSAVYLCASRPGLGYEQYFGPGTRLTVT.

The genes are TRBV12-5 and TRBJ2-7; D may be TRBD2 (5 bases). Germline CDR1 and CDR2: LGHNT and FRNRAP. The germline V and J ends were trimmed by 1 base and 7 bases, with 5 bases remaining between them. CDR3 size: 11 residues. The CDR3 region has the DNA TGTGCTAGTGGTTTGGGGACTGAGCAGTACTTC. Its translation: CASGLGTEQYF.

CDR3 nucleotides: TGCGCCAGCAGCTTGGTTGGGGGGGACCAAGAGACCCAGTACTTC. Its protein is CASSLVGGDQETQYF. The V call is TRBV5-1, the J call TRBJ2-5; 7 positions agree with TRBD2. Germline V CDR1 and CDR2: SGHRS, YFSETQ. This CDR3 contains 15 residues. Germline trimming cut 0 bases from V and 0 bases from J; bases unmatched to any gene: 2.

This chain connects TRBV11-2 to TRBJ2-7; possibly TRBD2 for D (5 bases). V lost 4 bases, J lost 3 bases, and 19 bases lay in between. Germline CDR1 reads SGHAT; CDR2 reads FQNNGV. The CDR3 consists of 16 residues. The CDR3: CASSSRSGSNLYEQYF. In nucleotides, the CDR3 is TGTGCCAGCAGCTCCCGATCGGGAAGTAACCTCTACGAGCAGTACTTC.

This rearrangement joins TRBV7-9 to TRBJ2-3; 12 bases map to TRBD1. The CDR3 has 17 amino acids. The J segment lost 3 bases and the V segment lost 10 bases, leaving 14 bases of the junction unmatched. Germline V CDR1 and CDR2: SEHNR, FQNEAQ (reference sequence). The CDR3 loop reads CAIRDRGLRNGTDTQYF. The CDR3 nucleotides read TGTGCCATCCGGGACAGGGGGCTTCGAAATGGGACAGATACGCAGTATTTT.

J is TRBJ1-3 and V is TRBV19; no clear D. Germline CDR1 is LNHDA and CDR2 is SQIVND (reference sequence). The CDR3 spans 15 residues. V lost 4 bases to trimming and J lost 8 bases, with 18 bases between them. CDR3 nucleotide sequence: TGTGCCAGTAGTAACCCCCGACGGCTTCAGGACACCATATATTTT. It specifies CASSNPRRLQDTIYF.

This chain connects TRBV29-1 to TRBJ2-3; TRBD1 is a possible D gene (6 bases). V was pared by 5 bases and J by 3 bases, with 12 bases between. Germline CDR1 reads SQVTM; CDR2 reads ANQGSEA. There are 13 residues in the CDR3. In DNA, the CDR3 is TGCAGCGTTCAGGTACAGGGAACAGATACGCAGTATTTT. This gives the protein CSVQVQGTDTQYF.

CDR3 loop: CASKEGAEDEKLFF. The CDR3 DNA reads as TGTGCCAGCAAGGAGGGGGCGGAGGATGAAAAACTGTTTTTT. The chain combines TRBV28 with TRBJ1-4; TRBD1 agrees at 7 bases. The germline V gene has CDR1 MDHEN and CDR2 SYDVKM. CDR3 length: 14 residues. Losses at the gene ends were 7 bases for V and 6 bases for J; bases not matched to a gene: 8. Full variable domain (rest looked up from reference TRBV28 and TRBJ1-4): DVKVTQSSRYLVKRTGEKVFLECVQDMDHENMFWYRQDPGLGLRLIYFSYDVKMKEKGDIPEGYSVSREKKERFSLILESASTNQTSMYLCASKEGAEDEKLFFGSGTQLSVL.

This clone was detected only a few times. The CDR3 sequence: CASTRTSGGPRGEQFF. CDR3 in DNA: TGTGCCAGCACCCGGACTAGCGGGGGCCCTAGGGGTGAGCAGTTCTTC. This chain connects TRBV7-2 to TRBJ2-1; TRBD2 matches 13 bases. V dropped 7 bases and J dropped 9; count of bases not matched to a gene: 12. The CDR3 covers 16 residues. The germline gives CDR1 SGHTA, CDR2 FQGNSA.